This note documents a single T cell receptor (beta chain) sequence. The entry originates in a study of blood T cell repertoires in COVID-19. Overall study context: COVID-19 samples, acute and convalescent, were from the United States, Italy and Spain. PBMCs, B-cell-depleted T cells, or T cells were the source of the cDNA or gDNA that made up the material.

The assay was immunoSEQ multiplex PCR, and TCRdb's table has in-frame clones only and misses some. The sample lists about 180,000 clones, approximately 90% occurring once. CDR1 LGHDT and CDR2 YNNKEL come from the germline V gene (reference sequence). Between the trimmed V and J ends, which lost 5 bases and 0 bases, there was a span of 23 bases. CDR3 length: 19 amino acids. Sequenced: peripheral blood. The chain combines TRBV3-1 (or the pseudogene TRBV3-2) with TRBJ1-3; tentative D call: TRBD1 (6 bases). The clonotype originates from a woman aged 25 to 45 with acute or convalescent COVID-19. The CDR3 is CASSSRLYSQGASGNTIYF. The CDR3, as DNA: TGTGCCAGCAGCTCCCGTCTCTACTCACAGGGAGCCTCTGGAAACACCATATATTTT.